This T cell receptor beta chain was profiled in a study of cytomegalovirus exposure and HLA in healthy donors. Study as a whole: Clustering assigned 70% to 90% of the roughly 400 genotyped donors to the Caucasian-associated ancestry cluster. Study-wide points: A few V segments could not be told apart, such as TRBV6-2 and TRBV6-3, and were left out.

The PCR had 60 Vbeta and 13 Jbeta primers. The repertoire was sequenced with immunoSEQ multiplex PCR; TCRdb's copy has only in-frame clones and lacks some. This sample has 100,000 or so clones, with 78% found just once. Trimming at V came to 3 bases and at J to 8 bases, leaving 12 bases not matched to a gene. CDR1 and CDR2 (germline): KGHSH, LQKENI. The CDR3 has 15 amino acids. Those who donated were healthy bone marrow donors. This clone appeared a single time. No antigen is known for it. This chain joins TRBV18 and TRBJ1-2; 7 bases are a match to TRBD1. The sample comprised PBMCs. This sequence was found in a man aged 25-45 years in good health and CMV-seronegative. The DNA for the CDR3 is TGTGCCAGCTCACCCAAGGGACAGCCCGCGCGCGGCTACACCTTC. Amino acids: CASSPKGQPARGYTF.